The TCR beta chain described here comes from a study of blood T cell repertoires in COVID-19. Here immunoSEQ multiplex PCR was the method, and the copy in TCRdb shows in-frame clones only, minus some. The sample holds a few hundred thousand clones; roughly nine tenths are singletons and the top ten take 3.5% to 5.5%. Trimming at V came to 0 bases and at J to 4 bases, leaving 4 bases not matched to a gene. The CDR3 covers 15 residues. The germline V gene has CDR1 GTSNPN and CDR2 SVGIG (reference sequence). The chain employs TRBV30 and TRBJ2-3, with TRBD2 matching 10 bases. This clonotype was obtained from a woman aged 40 to 55 who had recovered from COVID-19. Sequenced: peripheral blood. CDR3 coding DNA: TGTGCCTGGAGTGTGCTAGCGGGAGCGGCAGATACGCAGTATTTT. This sequence encodes CAWSVLAGAADTQYF.